Given below is one TCR beta chain in context. In CD8 memory, CD45RO+ cells were put together with CCR7-negative CD45RA+ TemRA cells. The sample comes from a study of shared clonotypes between healthy human individuals. Trimming shortened V by 1 base and J by 6 bases, and 13 bases separated the two germline ends. This CDR3 has 14 residues. The germline V gene encodes CDR1 MDHEN and CDR2 SYDVKM. The method was immunoSEQ multiplex PCR; TCRdb's version includes in-frame clones alone and lacks a portion of them. This table has fewer than 850,000 clones, 80% to 95% appearing once. The receptor was derived from a man younger than 30 in good health. Some clones in this sample may be carry-over from other donors' samples. Sequences were obtained from memory CD8+ T cells from PBMCs. Subset reported: CD45RO+ cells pooled with CCR7-negative TemRA cells. The chain employs TRBV28 and TRBJ2-7; TRBD1 or TRBD2 may be the D gene (5 bases each). CDR3 sequence reads: CASSLLPGDGEQYF. CDR3 DNA sequence: TGTGCCAGCAGTTTATTACCCGGGGACGGCGAGCAGTACTTC.